The 23 T cell receptor beta chains presented below share a single source sample, sequenced in a study of T cells expressing NK-cell markers. From its re-call of the 5' RACE reads, TCRdb lists each CDR3 protein once, without DNA. The table lists about 410,000 distinct CDR3 sequences. The sequencing sample was made of blood T cells: a sorted CD56 or NKG2C T cell subset, CD4+ or CD8+ T cells, or bulk PBMC T cells (not recorded which). The receptor set was obtained from a woman aged 45-59 years in good health.

The chain uses TRBV21-1 and TRBJ2-7; TCRdb selects TRBD1, and the lack of DNA leaves this call unchecked. TRBV21-1 is reported as a pseudogene. CDR3 length equals 16 residues. CDR3 amino acids: CASSQEEGKGSYEQYF.

This chain joins TRBV18 and TRBJ1-2; TCRdb's D call of TRBD1 is untestable without DNA. The CDR3 sequence is 18 residues long. Germline loops: CDR1 KGHSH, CDR2 LQKENI. The CDR3 here is CASSSRSDRGRANYGYTF.

The V call is TRBV20-1, the J call TRBJ2-7; TCRdb's D gene call, TRBD1, goes unchecked for lack of DNA. This CDR3 comprises 14 residues. Germline V gene data show CDR1 as DFQATT and CDR2 as SNEGSKA (reference sequence). This chain's CDR3 is CSAREGLYSAEQYF.

V is TRBV13 and J is TRBJ2-3; without DNA, the TCRdb call of TRBD1 cannot be checked. From germline, CDR1 is PRHDT and CDR2 FYEKMQ (reference sequence). The CDR3 has 17 residues. CDR3 region: CASSVTQEDRDTDTQYF.

The chain carries TRBV4-1 and TRBJ2-3. CDR1 is MGHRA and CDR2 is YSYEKL in the germline V gene. This CDR3 spans 14 amino acids. CDR3 amino acids: CASSQVSRLDTQYF.

The chain joins TRBV19 to TRBJ2-3. This CDR3 is built from 13 residues. CDR1 is LNHDA and CDR2 is SQIVND in the germline V gene (reference sequence). CDR3: CASSPIQTDTQYF.

J is TRBJ1-2 and V is TRBV6-1. CDR1 is MNHNS and CDR2 is SASEGT in the germline V gene. The CDR3 length is 14 residues. This chain's CDR3 is CASSASRSNYGYTF.

By frequency, this clonotype is medium-sized. This chain joins TRBV4-1 and TRBJ2-5. The CDR3 runs to 14 residues. CDR1 is MGHRA, CDR2 YSYEKL, per germline. CDR3 in amino acids: CASSQDRDGETQYF.

This CDR3 reads CASSEGVYGYTF. The chain recombines TRBV28 with TRBJ1-2. The CDR3 runs to 12 residues. Germline CDR1 is MDHEN and CDR2 is SYDVKM.

V is TRBV12-3 or TRBV12-4 and J is TRBJ1-2; the D call of TRBD1 rests on TCRdb alone, since no DNA is present to check it. This CDR3 has 14 amino acids. The CDR3 reads CASSLADRWTGYTF.

The chain has TRBV18 and TRBJ2-1; TCRdb designates TRBD2, a call that cannot be tested without DNA. Per the germline V gene, CDR1 is KGHSH and CDR2 is LQKENI. The CDR3 extends over 16 amino acids. CDR3: CASSPPGGTSANEQFF.

The V gene is TRBV7-7, the J gene TRBJ2-2; TCRdb indicates TRBD1, and absent DNA this call remains unverified. CDR1 SSHAT and CDR2 FNYEAQ come from the germline V gene (reference sequence). CDR3 length: 13 amino acids. CDR3 in amino acids: CASREGKGGELFF. Filled out from reference TRBV7-7 and TRBJ2-2, the complete variable domain reads GAGVSQSPRYKVTKRGQDVTLRCDPISSHATLYWYQQALGQGPEFLTYFNYEAQPDKSGLPSDRFSAERPEGSISTLTIQRTEQRDSAMYRCASREGKGGELFFGEGSRLTVL.

The gene calls are TRBV19 and TRBJ2-2; TCRdb's assignment of TRBD1 cannot be checked, as there is no DNA. Germline V CDR1 and CDR2: LNHDA, SQIVND (reference sequence). The CDR3 spans 14 residues. CDR3 sequence reads: CASNGQGAIGELFF.

The chain is built from TRBV5-1 and TRBJ1-3. CDR1 and CDR2 from the germline V gene are SGHRS and YFSETQ. This CDR3 spans 13 amino acids. CDR3 amino acids: CASRVSSGNTIYF.

V gene TRBV5-1 combines with J gene TRBJ1-2; TCRdb names TRBD1, which stays unverified in the absence of DNA. The CDR3 extends over 12 amino acids. Germline assignment: CDR1 SGHRS and CDR2 YFSETQ. The CDR3 here is CASSLEGSGYTF.

This chain joins TRBV12-3 or TRBV12-4 and TRBJ1-3. This CDR3 has 13 amino acids. CDR3 in amino acids: CASSPRAGRTIYF.

The chain couples TRBV3-1 to TRBJ1-5. Germline loops: CDR1 LGHDT, CDR2 YNNKEL (reference sequence). The CDR3 has 15 amino acids. The CDR3 protein is CASSQAFDSNQPQHF.

The rearrangement uses TRBV7-9 and TRBJ1-3; TCRdb returns TRBD1, unconfirmable since there is no DNA. This CDR3 region has 15 residues. Germline CDR1 reads SEHNR; CDR2 reads FQNEAQ (reference sequence). The CDR3 sequence: CASSGTVSSGNTIYF.

The chain has TRBV13 and TRBJ1-3. Germline CDR1 PRHDT, CDR2 FYEKMQ (reference sequence). The CDR3 is made up of 17 amino acids. The CDR3 reads CASSSSHEGPSGNTIYF.

This chain uses TRBV25-1 with TRBJ2-7. The CDR3 has 14 residues. From germline, CDR1 is MGHDK and CDR2 SYGVNS. The CDR3 sequence is CASSGRRDLYEQYF.

The CDR3 sequence: CASSTGGDEQFF. The gene calls are TRBV12-3 or TRBV12-4 and TRBJ2-1; absent DNA, TCRdb's TRBD1 call cannot be checked. CDR3 length: 12 residues.

V is TRBV28 and J is TRBJ1-3. CDR3 length: 15 residues. CDR1 and CDR2 from the germline V gene are MDHEN and SYDVKM. CDR3 protein: CASSLFWSSGNTIYF.

The J gene is TRBJ2-7, the V gene TRBV9; TCRdb outputs TRBD1, but without DNA this stays unchecked. The CDR3 contains 14 residues. Looked up from germline, CDR1 is SGDLS and CDR2 is YYNGEE. The CDR3 loop reads CASSVANRYGEQYF.